The following is a TCR beta chain sequence with its context. Antigen specificity is unknown. The entry originates in a study of cytomegalovirus exposure and HLA in healthy donors. Whole-study context: Drawn from HLA-typed donors, about 85 million unique TCRs were held in an early data release. Study results and limitations: Earlier analysis yielded a pattern in which most TCR beta V segments were productive about 90% or about 30% of the time. When a later analysis compared HLA-associated TCR beta chains with equally common others, the HLA-associated chains turned out to be more clonally expanded and to have lower generation probabilities. A later analysis reported that several of the most significant clusters appeared to be linked to common viral pathogens, among them Epstein-Barr virus.

CDR3 length equals 14 residues. V gave up 0 bases and J gave up 16 bases, with 16 bases separating them. Germline values: CDR1 SEHNR, CDR2 FQNEAQ (reference sequence). Primers: 60 Vbeta forward and 13 Jbeta reverse. Sequencing was performed with immunoSEQ multiplex PCR; in TCRdb, only in-frame clones are kept and a portion is missing. The table lists about 93,000 clones, roughly four fifths of them singletons. This clonotype was sampled from a man younger than 45 in good health and CMV-seronegative. The rearrangement joins TRBV7-9 to TRBJ1-6; TRBD1 might be the D (5 bases). Sequenced input: PBMCs. Here the CDR3 reads CASSLAGTGGSLHF. As DNA, the CDR3 is TGTGCCAGCAGCTTAGCCGGGACCGGGGGTTCTCTCCACTTT.